Given below is one T cell receptor (beta chain) in context. What it binds is unknown. In the study's own analysis: There were rare matches between patient CD8+ clones larger than 1% and published virus-specific TCRB sequences. The table came from immunoSEQ multiplex PCR; TCRdb's copy has only in-frame clones and leaves some out. The DNA was the basis for D and trimming; V, J and clone size are from that table. The data hold more than 15,000 clones, with roughly four fifths observed a single time. This specimen belongs to a study of somatic mutations in cytotoxic T cells in rheumatoid arthritis. In the study overall: A roughly 32 ml EDTA sample of patient blood was drawn right after diagnosis, before any treatment.

Study-wide findings and caveats: The study found that the largest CD8+ clone exceeded 20% of CD8+ cells in about an eighth of the roughly 60 patients.

Positively selected by magnetic beads, CD4+ and CD8+ cells were purity-checked by flow cytometry. The V gene's germline CDR1 is SGHNT and CDR2 YYREEE (reference sequence). CDR3 size: 17 residues. Deletions cut 4 bases from V and 0 bases from J, with 16 bases between. The receptor was isolated from an adult with rheumatoid arthritis. The chain couples TRBV5-4 to TRBJ1-4, with D perhaps TRBD1 (5 bases). Sequences were obtained from CD8+ T cells sorted from blood. DNA of the CDR3: TGTGCCAGCAGCGGGACTACTGACAGAACAACTAATGAAAAACTGTTTTTT. Protein: CASSGTTDRTTNEKLFF.